The rows below give T cell receptor beta chains drawn from one sample of a study of long-term antiretroviral therapy in people with HIV. Clones were read by immunoSEQ multiplex PCR, and TCRdb kept only the in-frame ones, dropping some. The sample yields fewer than 30,000 clones, 88% seen once. Source: unsorted PBMCs, taken more than 4.3 years after starting antiretroviral therapy. These TCRs come from a man younger than 40 with HIV. CDR3s include the opening cysteine and the closing phenylalanine or tryptophan. D genes are given only for firm matches. The size of a clone is reported for some rows only, either as once, few or many, or as a class for expanded clones.

TRBV19	TRBJ1-6	few	.	CASGESASPLHF	TGTGCCAGTGGGGAGTCGGCCTCACCCCTCCACTTT
TRBV7-8	TRBJ1-3	.	.	CASSGGAGNTIYF	TGTGCCAGCAGCGGTGGGGCCGGAAACACCATATATTTT
TRBV19	TRBJ1-6	.	.	CASSIFGTQTWSPLHF	TGTGCCAGTAGTATTTTCGGGACGCAGACATGGTCACCCCTCCACTTT
TRBV7-2	TRBJ2-3	.	.	CASTTESTDTQYF	TGTGCCAGCACTACTGAGAGCACAGATACGCAGTATTTT
TRBV2	TRBJ1-1	.	.	CASTQAMNTEAFF	TGTGCCAGCACGCAAGCAATGAACACTGAAGCTTTCTTT
TRBV11-2	TRBJ2-4	.	.	CASSSRLMLKDPAKNIQYF	TGTGCCAGCAGCTCCCGCCTAATGTTGAAGGATCCCGCCAAAAACATTCAGTACTTC
TRBV6-5	TRBJ2-2	once	.	CASNEGWDTGELFF	TGTGCCAGCAATGAGGGTTGGGACACCGGGGAGCTGTTTTTT
TRBV11-3	TRBJ1-3	.	.	CASSQPFHSGNTIYF	TGTGCCAGCAGCCAGCCTTTCCACTCTGGAAACACCATATATTTT
TRBV15	TRBJ2-5	.	.	CATKIRENQETQYF	TGTGCCACCAAAATTCGGGAGAACCAAGAGACCCAGTACTTC
TRBV6-5	TRBJ2-5	.	.	CASSYSMGEGETQYF	TGTGCCAGCAGTTACTCGATGGGAGAAGGGGAGACCCAGTACTTC
TRBV4-1	TRBJ2-7	.	.	CASSQIPSGGYEQYF	TGCGCCAGCAGCCAAATCCCCTCAGGAGGTTACGAGCAGTACTTC
TRBV5-6	TRBJ1-1	.	.	CASSFEMGSEAFF	TGTGCCAGCAGCTTCGAGATGGGCAGTGAAGCTTTCTTT
TRBV7-8	TRBJ1-2	.	.	CASSQGTGSANYGYTF	TGTGCCAGCAGCCAAGGGACGGGATCGGCTAACTATGGCTACACCTTC
TRBV5-1	TRBJ2-7	.	.	CASSVSLTSYEQYF	TGCGCCAGCAGCGTATCCCTGACTTCCTACGAGCAGTACTTC
TRBV25-1	TRBJ2-3	.	.	CASSLGLGDTQYF	TGTGCCAGCAGCCTAGGTCTAGGGGATACGCAGTATTTT
TRBV5-5	TRBJ1-5	.	TRBD1	CASSLDDRALWQPQHF	TGTGCCAGCAGCTTGGATGACAGGGCCTTATGGCAGCCCCAGCATTTT
TRBV9	TRBJ2-7	.	TRBD2	CASSGESGRTDEQYF	TGTGCCAGCAGCGGAGAGAGCGGGAGAACCGACGAGCAGTACTTC
TRBV11-2	TRBJ1-1	.	.	CASSLGLGAEAFF	TGTGCCAGCAGCTTAGGGCTGGGCGCTGAAGCTTTCTTT
TRBV6-5	TRBJ2-7	once	TRBD2	CASSLSGGASYEQYF	TGTGCCAGCAGCCTGAGCGGGGGGGCCTCGTACGAGCAGTACTTC
TRBV4-3	TRBJ2-2	.	.	CASSQDKGIVATGELFF	TGCGCCAGCAGCCAAGATAAAGGGATTGTGGCCACCGGGGAGCTGTTTTTT
TRBV7-8	TRBJ1-1	.	TRBD1	CASSGPTGGMNTEAFF	TGTGCCAGCAGCGGCCCAACAGGGGGCATGAACACTGAAGCTTTCTTT
TRBV29-1	TRBJ2-7	.	.	CSVEDNSSYEQYF	TGCAGCGTTGAAGATAACAGTTCCTACGAGCAGTACTTC
TRBV19	TRBJ1-2	.	.	CASTLQGESYTF	TGTGCCAGTACCCTACAGGGAGAAAGCTACACCTTC
TRBV29-1	TRBJ1-4	.	TRBD1	CSSSRDSNEKLFF	TGCAGCTCCAGCAGGGACAGCAATGAAAAACTGTTTTTT
TRBV10-2	TRBJ2-6	.	TRBD1	CASSGGTGFSGANVLTF	TGCGCCAGCAGTGGTGGGACAGGTTTCTCTGGGGCCAACGTCCTGACTTTC
TRBV14	TRBJ1-1	once	TRBD1	CASTETGGDATEAFF	TGTGCCAGCACTGAGACAGGGGGAGATGCCACTGAAGCTTTCTTT
TRBV6-5	TRBJ2-7	few	TRBD1	CASSLTGPPYEQYF	TGTGCCAGCAGTTTGACAGGGCCCCCCTACGAGCAGTACTTC
TRBV25-1	TRBJ2-5	once	.	CASSEGSVVETQYF	TGTGCCAGCAGTGAAGGTTCTGTCGTTGAGACCCAGTACTTC
TRBV4-2	TRBJ1-2	.	.	CASSQPLGQIYGYTF	TGTGCCAGCAGCCAACCCCTTGGGCAGATCTATGGCTACACCTTC
TRBV7-2	TRBJ1-1	.	.	CASSRSSPNTEAFF	TGTGCCAGCAGCCGGTCTTCCCCGAACACTGAAGCTTTCTTT
TRBV6-6	TRBJ1-5	.	.	CASSYSGQPQHF	TGTGCCAGCAGTTACTCTGGTCAGCCCCAGCATTTT
TRBV2	TRBJ2-7	.	.	CASSEAHPRQTANEQYF	TGTGCCAGCAGTGAAGCACACCCCCGACAGACTGCCAACGAGCAGTACTTC
TRBV25-1	TRBJ2-1	.	TRBD1	CAIKGQSYNEQFF	TGTGCCATCAAGGGACAGTCCTACAATGAGCAGTTCTTC
TRBV19	TRBJ2-1	.	TRBD2	CASSIGTSGNNEQFF	TGTGCCAGTAGTATCGGGACTAGCGGGAACAATGAGCAGTTCTTC
TRBV5-4	TRBJ1-5	.	TRBD1	CASSLQGNGQPQHF	TGTGCCAGCAGCTTACAGGGGAATGGTCAGCCCCAGCATTTT
TRBV4-3	TRBJ2-3	.	.	CASSHTTWGLTDTQYF	TGCGCCAGCAGCCACACCACTTGGGGCCTCACAGATACGCAGTATTTT
TRBV19	TRBJ1-5	.	.	CASTEVGVGNQPQHF	TGTGCCAGTACCGAGGTGGGTGTGGGCAATCAGCCCCAGCATTTT
TRBV9	TRBJ2-1	.	TRBD2	CASSPGTSEYNEQFF	TGTGCCAGCAGCCCCGGGACTAGCGAGTACAATGAGCAGTTCTTC
TRBV6-1	TRBJ2-7	few	.	CASRREEFYEQYF	TGTGCCAGCAGGCGGGAAGAGTTCTACGAGCAGTACTTC